This TCR beta chain appears in the sequencing data of a study of blood T cell repertoires in COVID-19. Study-wide background: There were acute and convalescent COVID-19 samples, and they came from the United States, Italy and Spain. Nucleic acid was either cDNA or gDNA, and it came from T cells, B-cell-depleted T cells, or PBMCs.

Per the original data handling: It was from reference gene primer amplification that nucleated cell counts were estimated. Clones were read by immunoSEQ multiplex PCR, and TCRdb kept only the in-frame ones, dropping some. V, J and clone size are those of that table, while D and trimming were read from the DNA. This sample has under 350,000 clones, with 85% found just once. V gave up 2 bases and J gave up 11 bases; unmatched junction bases: 16. Germline loops: CDR1 SGHRS, CDR2 YFSETQ. CDR3 length: 16 residues. Specimen: peripheral blood. The gene calls are TRBV5-1 and TRBJ1-1, with 9 bases fitting TRBD1. The receptor comes from a human donor in a cohort sampled during active COVID-19. The DNA of the CDR3 is TGCGCCAGCAGCTTTACGGGACAGGGTTCCCCGGGCGTGGCTTTCTTT. The encoded protein is CASSFTGQGSPGVAFF.